What follows describes a single TCR beta chain. The sample originates from a study of blood T cell repertoires in COVID-19. In the study overall: COVID-19 samples, acute and convalescent, were from the United States, Italy and Spain.

In assigning cohorts, the study relied on participant-reported clinical history. With 0 bases clipped from V and 0 bases from J, the junction kept 8 bases outside the gene matches. This CDR3 is built from 17 residues. Germline values: CDR1 SGHDT, CDR2 YYEEEE. Original data processing: For nucleated cells, counts were estimated from reference gene primer amplification. Sequenced by immunoSEQ multiplex PCR; TCRdb stores in-frame clones only, minus some. That table is the source of V, J and clone size, and D and trimming were worked out from the DNA. The sample contains almost 400,000 clones, roughly 90% of which appear only once.

This TCR derives from a woman in her twenties or thirties with acute COVID-19. The rearrangement uses TRBV5-6 and TRBJ1-2, with 7 bases that match TRBD1. The sequenced sample was PBMCs or T cells enriched from blood (not recorded which). The CDR3 nucleotides are TGTGCCAGCAGCTTGGCCGTGGGACAGTTAGCTAACTATGGCTACACCTTC. It encodes CASSLAVGQLANYGYTF.